A selection of T cell receptor beta chains follows, all from one sample in a study of glioma-infiltrating T cells. One entry per CDR3 protein, called by TCRdb with MiXCR from the multiplex PCR reads. This sample has about 380,000 distinct CDR3 sequences, with roughly two fifths found just once. Sequencing was carried out using glioma tissue, nonneoplastic brain tissue, or PBMCs (not recorded which). These receptors all come from a human donor with low-grade glioma or glioblastoma, undergoing nonglioma brain surgery, or in good health (not recorded which). Each CDR3 is given without its conserved first and last residue. A clone size is listed for some rows: how often the clone was seen (once, few, many), or a class if it is expanded.

>TRBJ2-1|many|TRBV15
ATSRDSWQGNYNEQF
>TRBJ2-7|few|TRBV15
ATGASLNEQY
>TRBJ2-7|-|TRBV6-1
ASSSQGEQY
>TRBJ1-2|-|TRBV2
ASSAVNYGYT
>TRBJ2-3|-|TRBV27
ATSDLRGRTTDTQY
>TRBJ2-3|many|TRBV27
ASSLDRGREDTQY
>TRBJ2-7|-|TRBV7-9
TSSLAQGGLYEQY
>TRBJ2-6|-|TRBV6-2/TRBV6-3
ASLWKRASGANVLT
>TRBJ2-1|many|TRBV6-4
ASSEETSGSNEQF
>TRBJ2-1|few|TRBV19
ASHNREGYNEQF
>TRBJ1-1|-|TRBV20-1
SATQGLDGAF
>TRBJ2-7|many|TRBV6-2/TRBV6-3
ASIPPPFARWINEQY
>TRBJ1-1|-|TRBV12-3/TRBV12-4
ASSAGGGAREAF
>TRBJ2-5|many|TRBV15
ATSSKGAGWDQETQY
>TRBJ1-1|few|TRBV4-1
ASSPRRPNTEAF